A single sample is the source of the 18 T cell receptor beta chains below, sequenced in a study of post-analysis software for immune sequencing data. Study results and limitations: TRBV segments more frequent in patients than in controls numbered roughly 5 and included TRBV5-6, TRBV5-1 and TRBV20-1.

These receptors have no identified antigens. Built from TCR beta cDNA, the libraries had unique molecular identifiers in them. MiXCR was run by TCRdb on the PCR reads, yielding one entry per CDR3 protein. The data show fewer than 850,000 distinct CDR3 sequences, around 46% seen once. The sequenced sample was blood. The receptor set was obtained from a girl between 10 and 17 years old with multiple sclerosis.

This clonotype was observed a few times. Compared with germline, one end of the junction differs, possibly owing to a read error. This sequence joins TRBV15 and TRBJ2-7, with 8 bases lining up with TRBD1. The CDR3 extends over 14 amino acids. From germline, CDR1 is LNHNV and CDR2 YYDKDF (reference sequence). In DNA, the CDR3 is TGTGCCACCAAGATCGACAGGGGTCCCTACGCGCAGTACTTC. Translated: CATKIDRGPYAQYF.

The chain links TRBV25-1 to TRBJ1-1, with a tentative D call TRBD1 (6 bases). Trimming took 2 bases from V and 6 from J, leaving 13 bases between them. Germline CDR1 MGHDK, CDR2 SYGVNS. The CDR3 sequence is 14 residues long. The CDR3 region is CASSEAGAGSEAFF. The CDR3 DNA reads as TGTGCCAGCAGTGAAGCAGGGGCAGGCTCTGAAGCTTTCTTT.

This clonotype was seen a handful of times. V and J are TRBV20-1 and TRBJ2-5; TRBD1 matches at 7 bases. V dropped 0 bases and J dropped 2; count of bases not matched to a gene: 9. Germline-derived CDR1 and CDR2 are DFQATT and SNEGSKA (reference sequence). The CDR3 length is 16 residues. The CDR3 loop is CSARDRDRTSQETQYF. The CDR3 nucleotides are TGCAGTGCTAGAGATCGGGACAGAACAAGTCAAGAGACCCAGTACTTC.

This clonotype has more than one count but fewer than ten. The genes are TRBV19 and TRBJ2-2; TRBD1 aligns across 8 bases. The trim removed 4 bases at V and 0 bases at J, leaving 4 bases unmatched. This CDR3 has 16 amino acids. The germline gives CDR1 LNHDA, CDR2 SQIVND (reference sequence). CDR3 in amino acids: CASSTGQGSNTGELFF. CDR3 coding DNA: TGTGCCAGTAGTACCGGACAGGGCTCGAACACCGGGGAGCTGTTTTTT.

The chain carries TRBV12-3 or TRBV12-4 and TRBJ2-5, with D maybe TRBD1 (6 bases). This CDR3 has 16 residues. V was cut by 3 bases and J by 0 bases, with 14 bases left in between. The CDR3 protein is CASSFFSGVYQETQYF. CDR3 nucleotides: TGTGCCAGCAGTTTTTTCTCAGGGGTTTACCAAGAGACCCAGTACTTC.

The chain recombines TRBV6-6 with TRBJ1-1; weak D call: TRBD1 (5 bases). The germline V gene encodes CDR1 MNHNY and CDR2 SVGAGI (reference sequence). V was cut by 2 bases and J by 8 bases, with 18 bases left in between. The CDR3 contains 15 residues. The CDR3 sequence is CASSYVSALGVEAFF. CDR3 nucleotide sequence: TGTGCCAGCAGTTACGTCTCGGCCCTAGGGGTAGAAGCTTTCTTT.

There are a few counts of this clonotype. The V and J genes are TRBV6-1 and TRBJ2-7; 7 nucleotides match TRBD1. V was clipped by 4 bases and J by 7 bases; unmatched bases: 10. Germline V CDR1 and CDR2: MNHNS, SASEGT. This CDR3 spans 14 amino acids. CDR3 loop: CASSAPDRVAEQYF. In DNA form, the CDR3 reads TGTGCCAGCAGTGCCCCCGACAGGGTCGCGGAGCAGTACTTC.

V is TRBV29-1 and J is TRBJ2-6; D unresolved. Germline CDR1 reads SQVTM; CDR2 reads ANQGSEA. The CDR3 consists of 14 residues. V dropped 7 bases and J dropped 0 bases, with 10 bases sitting between them. This CDR3 reads CSALTSSGANVLTF. In DNA, the CDR3 is TGCAGCGCCCTAACATCCTCTGGGGCCAACGTCCTGACTTTC.

This sequence joins TRBV9 and TRBJ2-5, with 7 nucleotides matching TRBD1. With 0 bases clipped from V and 4 bases from J, the junction kept 6 bases outside the gene matches. This CDR3 has 15 residues. CDR1 and CDR2 from the germline V gene are SGDLS and YYNGEE. The CDR3 region has the DNA TGTGCCAGCAGCGTAGAGGGGGCGGGCACAGAGACCCAGTACTTC. Amino acids: CASSVEGAGTETQYF.

This clonotype was observed a few times. For the CDR3, the DNA is TGTGCCAGCAGCCCCGTCGGGAGGGCTACGCAGTATTTT. Encoded protein: CASSPVGRATQYF. The chain joins TRBV11-2 to TRBJ2-3, with TRBD2 matching 8 bases. The J segment lost 8 bases and the V segment lost 5 bases, leaving 6 bases of the junction unmatched. The CDR3 has 13 residues. CDR1 and CDR2 (germline): SGHAT, FQNNGV.

This clonotype has more than one count but fewer than ten. The J gene is TRBJ2-3, the V gene TRBV20-1, with TRBD2 matching over 9 bases. The CDR3 covers 16 residues. Losses at the gene ends were 0 bases for V and 4 bases for J; bases not matched to a gene: 8. Germline values: CDR1 DFQATT, CDR2 SNEGSKA (reference sequence). Here the CDR3 reads CSARDARREGADTQYF. CDR3 in DNA: TGCAGTGCTAGAGATGCCCGGCGGGAGGGGGCAGATACGCAGTATTTT.

This chain uses TRBV28 with TRBJ2-6; 8 bases agree with TRBD2. In germline, CDR1 is MDHEN, CDR2 SYDVKM. Trimming at V came to 3 bases and at J to 0 bases, leaving 10 bases not matched to a gene. This CDR3 has 19 residues. The CDR3 nucleotides are TGTGCCAGCAGTTTCCCTCAAGGTAGCGGGACCTCTGGGGCCAACGTCCTGACTTTC. It codes for CASSFPQGSGTSGANVLTF.

The chain combines TRBV10-2 with TRBJ1-4, with 8 bases aligning to TRBD1. CDR1 WSHSY and CDR2 SAAADI come from the germline V gene. Trimming at V came to 6 bases and at J to 7 bases, leaving 4 bases not matched to a gene. This CDR3 comprises 13 residues. The CDR3 DNA follows: TGCGCCAGCAGGGGGGACAGGCCTGAAAAACTGTTTTTT. This sequence encodes CASRGDRPEKLFF.

This chain joins TRBV9 and TRBJ2-5, with 13 bases lining up with TRBD2. V shed 4 bases and J 4 bases; nucleotides not matched to a gene: 7. The germline gives CDR1 SGDLS, CDR2 YYNGEE. The CDR3 is made up of 16 amino acids. The CDR3 sequence: CASSSSGLAGVETQYF. The CDR3 DNA reads as TGTGCCAGCAGCTCCTCAGGACTAGCGGGAGTAGAGACCCAGTACTTC.

The J gene is TRBJ1-1, the V gene TRBV6-8, with 7 bases that match TRBD1. From germline, CDR1 is MNHGY and CDR2 SAAAGT. J gave up 8 bases and V 2 bases, and 8 bases lay outside the gene matches. The CDR3 consists of 14 residues. CDR3 sequence reads: CASSYPGTDLEAFF. The CDR3 bases are TGTGCCAGCAGTTACCCCGGGACAGACCTCGAAGCTTTCTTT.

The V call is TRBV2, the J call TRBJ2-7; D possibly corresponds to TRBD2 (6 bases). Trimming stripped 7 bases from V and 5 bases from J, with 15 bases between. The CDR3 sequence is 13 residues long. Germline V gives CDR1 SNHLY, CDR2 FYNNEI. This CDR3 reads CASTGGAADEQYF. The CDR3 bases are TGTGCCAGCACCGGGGGAGCGGCCGACGAGCAGTACTTC.

The J gene is TRBJ2-4, the V gene TRBV6-2 or TRBV6-3; 7 positions match TRBD1. This CDR3 spans 18 amino acids. The V and J ends lost 2 bases and 5 bases, in that order; junction bases with no gene match: 15. In germline, CDR1 is MNHEY, CDR2 SVGEGT. The CDR3 DNA sequence: TGTGCCAGCAGTTACCCGACGGGACAGCAAAAGGGGGAAAACATTCAGTACTTC. Encoded protein: CASSYPTGQQKGENIQYF.

V is TRBV12-3 or TRBV12-4 and J is TRBJ2-5; perhaps TRBD1 as D (8 bases). The DNA matches TRBJ2-7 better at its end, which makes the J call doubtful. The CDR3 sequence is 14 residues long. The CDR3 region is CASRYRGGSYEQYF. The CDR3 DNA sequence: TGTGCCAGCAGGTACAGGGGGGGGTCCTACGAGCAGTACTTC.